Shown below are 10 T cell receptor beta chains from a single sample sequenced in a study of blood T cell repertoires in COVID-19. Assay used: immunoSEQ multiplex PCR; TCRdb lists only in-frame clones, some missing. The sample records 52,000 or so clones, 70% to 85% being singletons. The sequenced sample consisted of peripheral blood. These receptors were taken from a man in his sixties or seventies with active COVID-19.

CDR3 region: CASGQGSVNEKLFF. CDR3 sequence (DNA): TGTGCCAGCGGACAGGGGTCGGTTAATGAAAAACTGTTTTTT. V is TRBV2 and J is TRBJ1-4; TRBD1 matches at 9 bases. CDR3 length: 14 amino acids. Germline CDR1 and CDR2: SNHLY and FYNNEI. V was clipped by 8 bases and J by 4 bases; unmatched bases: 5.

The chain links TRBV15 to TRBJ2-7; TRBD1 agrees at 9 bases. V dropped 3 bases and J dropped 0; count of bases not matched to a gene: 15. The length of the CDR3 is 19 residues. Per germline, CDR1 LNHNV and CDR2 YYDKDF (reference sequence). Written as DNA, the CDR3 is TGTGCCACCAGCAGGGGACAGGGTTGGGATAAGCCCGGCTCCTACGAGCAGTACTTC. It codes for CATSRGQGWDKPGSYEQYF.

The genes are TRBV4-1 and TRBJ2-5; D remains unclear. The V end lost 5 bases, the J end lost 5 bases, and 12 bases lay between the germline ends. Germline loops: CDR1 MGHRA, CDR2 YSYEKL. The CDR3 covers 13 residues. Here the CDR3 reads CASSKGIVETQYF. The CDR3 DNA sequence: TGCGCCAGCAGCAAAGGTATTGTGGAGACCCAGTACTTC.

This clone was observed once. This chain links TRBV7-2 with TRBJ2-1, with TRBD2 identical over 11 bases. The junction had 4 bases not matched to a gene; V was cut back by 1 base and J by 8 bases. CDR3 length equals 15 residues. Germline lookup yields CDR1 SGHTA and CDR2 FQGNSA. The CDR3 loop reads CASSLVAGGGHEQFF. The CDR3 bases are TGTGCCAGCAGCTTAGTAGCGGGAGGGGGCCATGAGCAGTTCTTC.

The genes are TRBV29-1 and TRBJ2-1, with D possibly being TRBD1 (6 bases). The CDR3 is 13 amino acids. Between the trimmed V and J ends, which lost 7 bases and 1 base, there was a span of 11 bases. Germline-derived CDR1 and CDR2 are SQVTM and ANQGSEA. In DNA form, the CDR3 reads TGCAGCGCTAGGACAGCTTCCTACAATGAGCAGTTCTTC. Its translation: CSARTASYNEQFF.

This chain uses TRBV5-1 with TRBJ2-7; tentatively, D is TRBD2 (6 bases). Trimming took off 6 bases at V and 5 bases at J, with 18 bases between the two ends. The CDR3 runs to 14 residues. Germline lookup yields CDR1 SGHRS and CDR2 YFSETQ. In nucleotides, the CDR3 is TGCGCCAGCACCCTGCAGGAGGGGTACAACGAGCAGTACTTC. As protein: CASTLQEGYNEQYF. Looking up the rest from reference TRBV5-1 and TRBJ2-7 gives the full variable domain: KAGVTQTPRYLIKTRGQQVTLSCSPISGHRSVSWYQQTPGQGLQFLFEYFSETQRNKGNFPGRFSGRQFSNSRSEMNVSTLELGDSALYLCASTLQEGYNEQYFGPGTRLTVT.

V and J are TRBV7-9 and TRBJ1-4, with 7 positions matching TRBD1. J lost 6 bases, V lost 3 bases, and 4 bases had no gene match. Germline CDR1 is SEHNR and CDR2 is FQNEAQ (reference sequence). The CDR3 consists of 14 residues. CDR3 protein: CASSLGTADEKLFF. The CDR3 bases are TGTGCCAGCAGCTTGGGGACAGCGGATGAAAAACTGTTTTTT.

V usage is TRBV11-2 and J usage is TRBJ1-2; D unresolved. Germline CDR1 is SGHAT and CDR2 is FQNNGV. This CDR3 has 15 amino acids. Trimming removed 2 bases from V and 0 bases from J, with 10 bases in between. This CDR3 reads CASSLSSPTNYGYTF. The CDR3 DNA follows: TGTGCCAGCAGCTTATCCTCCCCTACTAACTATGGCTACACCTTC.

This rearrangement joins TRBV4-3 to TRBJ2-1; 9 bases agree with TRBD2. Per germline, CDR1 LGHNA and CDR2 YSLEER. With V trimmed by 0 bases and J by 10 bases, 19 bases remained unmatched. The CDR3 length is 19 residues. The CDR3 loop reads CASSQDLSRGGRAVVEQFF. The DNA of the CDR3 is TGCGCCAGCAGCCAAGATCTCTCTAGAGGCGGGAGGGCGGTGGTGGAGCAGTTCTTC.

The chain joins TRBV16 to TRBJ2-3, with D perhaps TRBD2 (5 bases). V lost 4 bases to trimming and J lost 0 bases, with 8 bases between them. The germline CDR1 and CDR2 sequences are KGHSY and FQNENV. This CDR3 comprises 14 residues. The CDR3, as DNA: TGTGCCAGCAGCCGGGGAGCTAGCACAGATACGCAGTATTTT. Protein: CASSRGASTDTQYF.